The 28 T cell receptor beta chains reported below all come from one sample, sequenced in a study of T cell changes during pregnancy in multiple sclerosis. Only in-frame clones appear in the TCRdb table, and some are missing; sequencing was by immunoSEQ multiplex PCR. In the table there are over 90,000 clones, about 93% of which are singletons. The material sequenced was peripheral blood, taken after pregnancy. These receptors were obtained from a female donor with multiple sclerosis, enrolled in a pregnancy study.

A few counts support this clone. J is TRBJ1-1 and V is TRBV29-1; weak D call: TRBD1 (6 bases). V was shortened by 6 bases and J by 8 bases, with 16 bases between the two germline ends. The CDR3 has 12 residues. Germline-derived CDR1 and CDR2 are SQVTM and ANQGSEA. The CDR3 reads CSVGLDSSEAFF. In nucleotides, the CDR3 is TGCAGCGTGGGTCTGGACAGTTCAGAAGCTTTCTTT.

The J gene is TRBJ2-1, the V gene TRBV14; 10 bases are a match to TRBD1. CDR1 SGHDN and CDR2 FVKESK come from the germline V gene. J lost 4 bases, V lost 8 bases, and 5 bases had no gene match. The CDR3 is 14 residues long. CDR3 DNA sequence: TGTGCCAGCTCGGGGGACAGGGGTTACAATGAGCAGTTCTTC. Translated, it gives CASSGDRGYNEQFF.

The J gene is TRBJ1-4, the V gene TRBV7-6; D remains ambiguous. Trimming pared 5 bases from V and 7 bases from J, leaving 11 bases between. The germline CDR1 and CDR2 sequences are SGHVS and FNYEAQ. CDR3 length: 13 amino acids. In nucleotides, the CDR3 is TGTGCCAGCAGCATATTATGGAGTGAAAAACTGTTTTTT. Encoded protein: CASSILWSEKLFF.

This clone was seen a single time. The V and J genes are TRBV19 and TRBJ2-7, with TRBD1 matching over 10 bases. This CDR3 spans 16 amino acids. V lost 6 bases and J lost 2; bases outside the gene matches: 10. The germline V gene encodes CDR1 LNHDA and CDR2 SQIVND (reference sequence). The CDR3, as DNA: TGTGCCAGTAGGGGACAGGGGCCTAATTTGGCCTACGAGCAGTACTTC. Amino acids: CASRGQGPNLAYEQYF.

The chain is built from TRBV4-3 and TRBJ2-3; 8 bases are a match to TRBD2. V shed 3 bases and J 4 bases; nucleotides not matched to a gene: 6. The CDR3 runs to 15 residues. Germline CDR1 is LGHNA and CDR2 is YSLEER. This CDR3 reads CASSQAGTSADTQYF. CDR3 nucleotides: TGCGCCAGCAGCCAGGCCGGGACTAGTGCAGATACGCAGTATTTT.

In this sample, this clone turned up a few times. The V and J genes are TRBV25-1 and TRBJ1-1; D not certain. Trimming removed 7 bases at V and 4 bases at J, with 19 bases between. CDR1 and CDR2 (germline): MGHDK, SYGVNS. CDR3 length: 15 amino acids. The CDR3 DNA sequence: TGTGCCAGCATCGATCCTTTGGGAGGGATCACTGAAGCTTTCTTT. Translated: CASIDPLGGITEAFF. Combining the CDR3 with reference TRBV25-1 and TRBJ1-1 gives the whole variable domain EADIYQTPRYLVIGTGKKITLECSQTMGHDKMYWYQQDPGMELHLIHYSYGVNSTEKGDLSSESTVSRIRTEHFPLTLESARPSHTSQYLCASIDPLGGITEAFFGQGTRLTVV.

The V call is TRBV29-1, the J call TRBJ2-7; D is unresolved. This CDR3 comprises 13 residues. Germline V gene sequence: CDR1 SQVTM, CDR2 ANQGSEA. V was cut by 5 bases and J by 0 bases, with 11 bases left in between. This CDR3 is CSVLDIISYEQYF. DNA for the CDR3: TGCAGCGTTCTTGACATAATCTCCTACGAGCAGTACTTC.

The chain couples TRBV30 to TRBJ2-1; 7 bases agree with TRBD2. The CDR3 has 16 amino acids. V lost 3 bases, J lost 8 bases, and 16 bases stayed unmatched. Germline V gene sequence: CDR1 GTSNPN, CDR2 SVGIG (reference sequence). The DNA of the CDR3 is TGTGCCTGGAGGCCACTAGGACTAGGAGGAACCGATGAGCAGTTCTTC. Translated: CAWRPLGLGGTDEQFF.

V is TRBV15 and J is TRBJ2-1; TRBD2 matches at 7 bases. Per germline, CDR1 LNHNV and CDR2 YYDKDF (reference sequence). The CDR3 consists of 13 residues. Trimming took 8 bases from V and 5 from J; bases not matched to a gene: 6. CDR3 amino acids: CATDRGGNNEQFF. The CDR3 coding sequence is TGTGCCACCGACCGCGGGGGAAACAATGAGCAGTTCTTC.

This clone was recorded only once. The V call is TRBV28, the J call TRBJ1-2, with D unclear. Trimming pared 3 bases from V and 4 bases from J, leaving 6 bases between. The V gene's germline CDR1 is MDHEN and CDR2 SYDVKM. The CDR3 totals 12 residues. CDR3 bases: TGTGCCAGCAGTTTTGCAGGCTATGGCTACACCTTC. Amino acid sequence: CASSFAGYGYTF.

The V call is TRBV7-6, the J call TRBJ1-1; TRBD1 matches at 8 bases. Unmatched junction bases numbered 1, after V lost 1 base and J lost 0 bases. From germline, CDR1 is SGHVS and CDR2 FNYEAQ. The CDR3 totals 15 residues. The CDR3 is CASSLGQGMNTEAFF. The CDR3 nucleotides are TGTGCCAGCAGCTTAGGACAGGGGATGAACACTGAAGCTTTCTTT. The complete variable domain, with remaining parts taken from reference TRBV7-6 and TRBJ1-1, reads GAGVSQSPRYKVTKRGQDVALRCDPISGHVSLYWYRQALGQGPEFLTYFNYEAQQDKSGLPNDRFSAERPEGSISTLTIQRTEQRDSAMYRCASSLGQGMNTEAFFGQGTRLTVV.

The CDR3 region has the DNA TGTGCCAGCAGCCCCGAGCCGGGACAGCTAGCTAACTATGGCTACACCTTC. It encodes CASSPEPGQLANYGYTF. The chain combines TRBV7-9 with TRBJ1-2; 7 positions match TRBD1. The CDR3 is 17 residues long. From germline, CDR1 is SEHNR and CDR2 FQNEAQ (reference sequence). Trimming removed 5 bases from V and 0 bases from J; junction bases left unmatched: 12.

The V and J genes are TRBV6-1 and TRBJ2-3; a possible D gene is TRBD2 (6 bases). Germline assignment: CDR1 MNHNS and CDR2 SASEGT. Trimming took 3 bases from V and 2 from J, leaving 9 bases between them. The CDR3 is 14 residues long. In DNA, the CDR3 is TGTGCCAGCAGTGACGGAGGGGCCACAGATACGCAGTATTTT. It specifies CASSDGGATDTQYF.

The chain is built from TRBV13 and TRBJ2-3; 10 bases are a match to TRBD2. Losses at the gene ends were 5 bases for V and 4 bases for J; bases not matched to a gene: 3. The germline gives CDR1 PRHDT, CDR2 FYEKMQ (reference sequence). This CDR3 is built from 14 residues. The CDR3 region is CASSLAGVPDTQYF. CDR3 sequence (DNA): TGTGCCAGCAGCCTAGCGGGAGTCCCAGATACGCAGTATTTT.

The rearrangement links TRBV11-2 to TRBJ2-7, with TRBD2 as a possible D gene (5 bases). This CDR3 comprises 13 residues. Per germline, CDR1 SGHAT and CDR2 FQNNGV. Trimming pared 5 bases from V and 3 bases from J, leaving 11 bases between. The CDR3: CASSRAGSYEQYF. The CDR3 DNA is TGTGCCAGCAGCCGCGCGGGCAGCTACGAGCAGTACTTC.

This clone was seen once. V is TRBV30 and J is TRBJ1-5, with D possibly matching TRBD1 (6 bases). Trimming cost V 1 base and J 6 bases, with 10 bases left between them. The V gene's germline CDR1 is GTSNPN and CDR2 SVGIG (reference sequence). The length of the CDR3 is 13 residues. The CDR3 is CAWSAGVGQPQHF. The CDR3 DNA is TGTGCCTGGAGTGCAGGGGTGGGTCAGCCCCAGCATTTT.

This clone has just one count. CDR3 in amino acids: CASSQGGGFDTEAFF. The CDR3 DNA follows: TGTGCCAGCAGCCAGGGGGGGGGATTTGACACTGAAGCTTTCTTT. The J gene is TRBJ1-1, the V gene TRBV14; TRBD1 might be the D (5 bases). The V gene's germline CDR1 is SGHDN and CDR2 FVKESK. This CDR3 comprises 15 residues. V lost 3 bases and J 3 bases, leaving 14 bases between the germline ends. Looking up the rest from reference TRBV14 and TRBJ1-1 gives the full variable domain: EAGVTQFPSHSVIEKGQTVTLRCDPISGHDNLYWYRRVMGKEIKFLLHFVKESKQDESGMPNNRFLAERTGGTYSTLKVQPAELEDSGVYFCASSQGGGFDTEAFFGQGTRLTVV.

J is TRBJ1-2 and V is TRBV5-6; 8 bases match TRBD1. After removal of 4 bases from V and 5 bases from J, the junction contained 10 bases not matched to a gene. The CDR3 runs to 15 residues. Germline CDR1 reads SGHDT; CDR2 reads YYEEEE. The CDR3 DNA follows: TGTGCCAGCAGCGATCCGGGACAGGCATTATATGGCTACACCTTC. Translating it yields CASSDPGQALYGYTF.

This clone was counted a single time. This chain uses TRBV5-4 with TRBJ2-7; TRBD1 might be the D (6 bases). CDR3 length equals 13 residues. The germline V gene encodes CDR1 SGHNT and CDR2 YYREEE (reference sequence). Trimming pared 2 bases from V and 2 bases from J, leaving 8 bases between. CDR3 protein: CASSFGQTYEQYF. CDR3 bases: TGTGCCAGCAGCTTTGGACAGACCTACGAGCAGTACTTC.

This rearrangement joins TRBV7-6 to TRBJ2-1; 8 positions match TRBD2. Losses at the gene ends were 5 bases for V and 4 bases for J; bases not matched to a gene: 4. The CDR3 consists of 14 residues. In germline, CDR1 is SGHVS, CDR2 FNYEAQ. CDR3 protein: CASSPGGGYNEQFF. The CDR3 bases are TGTGCCAGCAGCCCCGGGGGGGGGTACAATGAGCAGTTCTTC.

This clone was counted a single time. The chain combines TRBV4-2 with TRBJ2-5; 8 nucleotides agree with TRBD2. V shed 5 bases and J 5 bases; nucleotides not matched to a gene: 7. The germline gives CDR1 LGHNA, CDR2 YNFKEQ. The CDR3 is 14 amino acids. Here the CDR3 DNA reads TGTGCCAGCAGCTCTGGACTAGCCGTCGAGACCCAGTACTTC. Protein: CASSSGLAVETQYF.

The V and J genes are TRBV5-8 and TRBJ2-7, with TRBD1 matching over 11 bases. V shed 2 bases, J shed 3 bases, and the junction held 1 base outside the gene matches. The CDR3 is 14 residues long. Per germline, CDR1 SGHTS and CDR2 YDEGEE. The chain's CDR3 is CASSFGTGGYEQYF. DNA for the CDR3: TGTGCCAGCAGCTTTGGGACAGGGGGCTACGAGCAGTACTTC.

This chain connects TRBV27 to TRBJ2-7; 9 bases agree with TRBD1. Germline V CDR1 and CDR2: MNHEY, SMNVEV (reference sequence). After removal of 4 bases from V and 5 bases from J, the junction contained 12 bases not matched to a gene. This CDR3 comprises 16 residues. The CDR3 reads CASSSLGQGEINEQYF. The CDR3 DNA reads as TGTGCCAGCAGTTCCTTGGGACAGGGAGAAATTAACGAGCAGTACTTC.

This rearrangement joins TRBV9 to TRBJ1-4; D not certain. This CDR3 has 15 residues. Germline V gives CDR1 SGDLS, CDR2 YYNGEE. V dropped 0 bases and J dropped 2 bases, with 8 bases sitting between them. For the CDR3, the DNA is TGTGCCAGCAGCGTAGCTGCCAGTACTAATGAAAAACTGTTTTTT. Protein product: CASSVAASTNEKLFF.

This clone has a single count. This rearrangement joins TRBV11-2 to TRBJ2-3, with a weak D call TRBD2 (6 bases). V lost 3 bases and J 1 base, leaving 8 bases between the germline ends. The CDR3 contains 14 residues. Germline-derived CDR1 and CDR2 are SGHAT and FQNNGV. CDR3 sequence reads: CASSLTRGTDTQYF. The CDR3 DNA reads TGTGCCAGCAGCTTGACTAGAGGCACAGATACGCAGTATTTT.

This clone occurred once. Other DNA sequences in the sample encode the same CDR3. The chain is built from TRBV6-4 and TRBJ2-3, with 10 positions matching TRBD1. The J segment lost 1 base and the V segment lost 2 bases, leaving 0 bases of the junction unmatched. This CDR3 is 15 amino acids long. The germline V gene has CDR1 MRHNA and CDR2 SNTAGT. The CDR3 here is CASSDGTGGTDTQYF. The DNA of the CDR3 is TGTGCCAGCAGTGACGGGACAGGGGGCACAGATACGCAGTATTTT.

This clone has only one observation. The chain combines TRBV15 with TRBJ2-6; weak D call: TRBD1 (6 bases). With 3 bases removed from V and 0 bases from J, the gap between germline ends came to 15 bases. Per germline, CDR1 LNHNV and CDR2 YYDKDF (reference sequence). The CDR3 runs 18 residues. The CDR3 reads CATSRFRGRISGANVLTF. CDR3 DNA sequence: TGTGCCACCAGCAGGTTCAGGGGACGCATCTCTGGGGCCAACGTCCTGACTTTC.

The chain is built from TRBV7-2 and TRBJ2-7; 10 bases are shared with TRBD1. From germline, CDR1 is SGHTA and CDR2 FQGNSA. J was trimmed by 1 base and V by 4 bases; bases with no gene match: 4. This CDR3 contains 15 residues. DNA for the CDR3: TGTGCCAGCAGCTCCGGACAGGGGGTTTCCTACGAGCAGTACTTC. It specifies CASSSGQGVSYEQYF.